A selection of T cell receptor beta chains follows, all from one sample in a study of radiation and T cells in renal cell carcinoma. This table comes from immunoSEQ multiplex PCR, and its TCRdb copy is limited to in-frame clones, with some not included. This table holds 100,000 to 150,000 clones, approximately 85% found once. This specimen was blood, taken from a patient whose treatment included radiotherapy and nephrectomy. These receptors were taken from a man aged 50-60 years with renal cell carcinoma. Both conserved end residues are part of each CDR3. Each record gives: V gene, D gene, clone size, J gene, CDR3 protein, CDR3 DNA. The D gene is left open where the match is weak. For some rows the clone size is stated as once, few or many, or as a class when expanded; others skip it.

V: TRBV28; D: .; size: .; J: TRBJ2-1; CDR3: CASSLSSGFYNEQFF; DNA: TGTGCCAGCAGTTTATCGTCGGGGTTCTACAATGAGCAGTTCTTC
V: TRBV5-1; D: .; size: .; J: TRBJ2-3; CDR3: CASLRGGSTDTQYF; DNA: TGCGCCAGCCTGCGGGGCGGAAGCACAGATACGCAGTATTTT
V: TRBV6-5; D: .; size: .; J: TRBJ2-1; CDR3: CASSYVRWDEQFF; DNA: TGTGCCAGCAGTTACGTAAGGTGGGATGAGCAGTTCTTC
V: TRBV5-1; D: .; size: .; J: TRBJ2-5; CDR3: CASRFVGASGETQYF; DNA: TGCGCCAGCAGGTTTGTGGGGGCCTCTGGAGAGACCCAGTACTTC
V: TRBV5-1; D: .; size: .; J: TRBJ1-2; CDR3: CASSLVAPGGYTF; DNA: TGCGCCAGCAGCTTGGTTGCTCCCGGTGGCTACACCTTC
V: TRBV6-6; D: .; size: .; J: TRBJ1-3; CDR3: CASSDTGTRSF; DNA: TGTGCCAGCAGTGACACCGGGACACGGAGTTTT
V: TRBV5-1; D: .; size: .; J: TRBJ2-6; CDR3: CASSDGQFSGANVLTF; DNA: TGCGCCAGCAGCGACGGACAGTTTTCCGGGGCCAACGTCCTGACTTTC
V: TRBV29-1; D: .; size: .; J: TRBJ2-3; CDR3: CSVVGSSTSTDTQYF; DNA: TGCAGCGTTGTCGGCAGCTCGACCAGCACAGATACGCAGTATTTT
V: TRBV15; D: TRBD2; size: .; J: TRBJ2-1; CDR3: CATSPTPSGSRYNEQFF; DNA: TGTGCCACCAGCCCTACACCCAGCGGGAGTAGATACAATGAGCAGTTCTTC
V: TRBV27; D: .; size: .; J: TRBJ2-1; CDR3: CASSTTGIHEQFF; DNA: TGTGCCAGCAGTACAACAGGGATCCATGAGCAGTTCTTC
V: TRBV2; D: .; size: .; J: TRBJ1-2; CDR3: CASRPDRYGYTF; DNA: TGTGCCAGCAGGCCTGACAGATATGGCTACACCTTC
V: TRBV4-2; D: .; size: .; J: TRBJ1-3; CDR3: CASSQDLVGSGNTIYF; DNA: TGTGCCAGCAGCCAAGATCTGGTCGGCTCTGGAAACACCATATATTTT
V: TRBV5-4; D: .; size: .; J: TRBJ2-3; CDR3: CASSLTGSTDTQYF; DNA: TGTGCCAGCAGCTTAACAGGGAGCACAGATACGCAGTATTTT
V: TRBV5-6; D: .; size: .; J: TRBJ2-5; CDR3: CASSLGTAGETQYF; DNA: TGTGCCAGCAGCTTAGGGACCGCTGGGGAGACCCAGTACTTC
V: TRBV2; D: TRBD1; size: many; J: TRBJ1-4; CDR3: CASSWAGQGNEKLFF; DNA: TGTGCCAGCAGTTGGGCGGGACAGGGTAATGAAAAACTGTTTTTT
V: TRBV5-1; D: .; size: .; J: TRBJ2-2; CDR3: CASSLDGTGELFF; DNA: TGCGCCAGCAGCCTGGACGGCACCGGGGAGCTGTTTTTT
V: TRBV5-1; D: .; size: .; J: TRBJ1-2; CDR3: CASSLAGTGPHGYTF; DNA: TGCGCCAGCAGCTTGGCCGGAACAGGGCCCCATGGCTACACCTTC
V: TRBV4-1; D: .; size: .; J: TRBJ1-5; CDR3: CASSQVGLQPQPQHF; DNA: TGCGCCAGCAGCCAAGTAGGATTGCAACCTCAGCCCCAGCATTTT
V: TRBV9; D: .; size: .; J: TRBJ1-2; CDR3: CASSVGLDGNYGYTF; DNA: TGTGCCAGCAGCGTAGGCCTGGACGGAAACTATGGCTACACCTTC
V: TRBV30; D: .; size: .; J: TRBJ2-7; CDR3: CAWSLTRYEQYF; DNA: TGTGCCTGGAGCCTGACCCGCTACGAGCAGTACTTC
V: TRBV6-5; D: .; size: once; J: TRBJ1-2; CDR3: CASRPPDRPNYGYTF; DNA: TGTGCCAGCAGACCACCGGACAGACCTAACTATGGCTACACCTTC
V: TRBV9; D: .; size: .; J: TRBJ2-2; CDR3: CASSVGSANTGELFF; DNA: TGTGCCAGCAGCGTGGGTTCAGCGAACACCGGGGAGCTGTTTTTT
V: TRBV7-3; D: TRBD1; size: .; J: TRBJ2-1; CDR3: CASSLSRTGGKNEQFF; DNA: TGTGCCAGCAGCTTATCTCGGACAGGGGGTAAGAATGAGCAGTTCTTC
V: TRBV6-6; D: .; size: few; J: TRBJ2-2; CDR3: CASSIPYRTGELFF; DNA: TGTGCCAGCAGCATCCCATACCGTACCGGGGAGCTGTTTTTT
V: TRBV30; D: .; size: .; J: TRBJ2-1; CDR3: CAWELDMGYEQFF; DNA: TGTGCCTGGGAGCTCGATATGGGATATGAGCAGTTCTTC
V: TRBV29-1; D: .; size: .; J: TRBJ1-3; CDR3: CSVAENRDFSFSGNTIYF; DNA: TGCAGCGTCGCAGAAAACCGGGACTTTTCCTTCTCTGGAAACACCATATATTTT
V: TRBV7-6; D: .; size: .; J: TRBJ2-5; CDR3: CASSLAYRETQYF; DNA: TGTGCCAGCAGCTTAGCGTATCGAGAGACCCAGTACTTC
V: TRBV29-1; D: .; size: .; J: TRBJ2-7; CDR3: CSVVKETYEQYF; DNA: TGCAGCGTTGTCAAGGAGACCTACGAGCAGTACTTC
V: TRBV29-1; D: TRBD2; size: .; J: TRBJ2-1; CDR3: CSGGGNEQFF; DNA: TGCAGCGGCGGGGGGAATGAGCAGTTCTTC